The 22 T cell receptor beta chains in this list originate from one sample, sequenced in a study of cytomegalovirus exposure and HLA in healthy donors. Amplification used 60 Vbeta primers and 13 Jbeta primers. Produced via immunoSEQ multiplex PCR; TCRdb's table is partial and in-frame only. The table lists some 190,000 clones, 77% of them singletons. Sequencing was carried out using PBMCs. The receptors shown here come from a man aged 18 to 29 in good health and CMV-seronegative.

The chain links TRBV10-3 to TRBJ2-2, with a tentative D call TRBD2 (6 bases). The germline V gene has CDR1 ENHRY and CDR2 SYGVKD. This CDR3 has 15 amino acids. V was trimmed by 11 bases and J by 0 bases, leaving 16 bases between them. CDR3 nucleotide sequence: TGTGCCGTCGGGAGACTTAGTTCGAACACCGGGGAGCTGTTTTTT. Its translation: CAVGRLSSNTGELFF.

The CDR3 loop reads CASSTGQFYGYTF. For the CDR3, the DNA is TGTGCCAGCAGCACCGGACAGTTCTATGGCTACACCTTC. The chain is built from TRBV7-8 and TRBJ1-2, with D perhaps matching TRBD1 (6 bases). CDR1 SGHVS and CDR2 FQNEAQ come from the germline V gene. The CDR3 totals 13 residues. V lost 5 bases, J lost 4 bases, and 11 bases lay in between.

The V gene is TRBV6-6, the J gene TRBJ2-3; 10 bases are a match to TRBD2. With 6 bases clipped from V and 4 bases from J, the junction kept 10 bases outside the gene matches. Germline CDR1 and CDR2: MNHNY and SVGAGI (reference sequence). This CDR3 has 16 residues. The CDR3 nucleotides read TGTGCCAGCAGCGCCGCTAGCGGGAGTGGCCCAGATACGCAGTATTTT. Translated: CASSAASGSGPDTQYF.

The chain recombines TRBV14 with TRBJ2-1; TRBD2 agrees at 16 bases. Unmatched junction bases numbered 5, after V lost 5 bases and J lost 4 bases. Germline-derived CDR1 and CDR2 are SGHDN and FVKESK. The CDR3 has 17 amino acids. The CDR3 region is CASSGTSGRGGYNEQFF. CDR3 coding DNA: TGTGCCAGCAGCGGGACTAGCGGGAGGGGCGGATACAATGAGCAGTTCTTC.

The CDR3 DNA is TGTGCCAGCAGCTGGGGACTAGCGGGAGGACACGAGCAGTACTTC. Protein sequence: CASSWGLAGGHEQYF. The chain carries TRBV5-6 and TRBJ2-7; TRBD2 matches at 15 bases. The CDR3 is made up of 15 amino acids. From germline, CDR1 is SGHDT and CDR2 YYEEEE. J lost 5 bases, V lost 3 bases, and 3 bases had no gene match.

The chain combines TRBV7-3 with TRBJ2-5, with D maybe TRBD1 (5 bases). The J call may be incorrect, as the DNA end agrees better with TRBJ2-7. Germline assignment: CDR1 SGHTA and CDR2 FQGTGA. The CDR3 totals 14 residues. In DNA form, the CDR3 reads TGTGCCAGCAACCCCCACAGGACCACCTACGAGCAGTACTTC. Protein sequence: CASNPHRTTYEQYF.

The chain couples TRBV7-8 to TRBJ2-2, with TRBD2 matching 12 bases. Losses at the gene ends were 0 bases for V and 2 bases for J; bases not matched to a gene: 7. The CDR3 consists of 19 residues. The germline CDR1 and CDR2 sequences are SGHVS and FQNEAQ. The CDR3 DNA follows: TGTGCCAGCAGCTTAGCACTAGCGGGGGGCCCCCCTAACACCGGGGAGCTGTTTTTT. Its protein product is CASSLALAGGPPNTGELFF.

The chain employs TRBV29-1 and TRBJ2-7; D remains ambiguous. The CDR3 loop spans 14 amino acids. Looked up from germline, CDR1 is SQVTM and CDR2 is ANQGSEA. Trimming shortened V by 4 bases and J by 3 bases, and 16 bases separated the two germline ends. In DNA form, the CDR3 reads TGCAGCGTTGTACTCTCGACGTCTAGCTACGAGCAGTACTTC. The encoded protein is CSVVLSTSSYEQYF.

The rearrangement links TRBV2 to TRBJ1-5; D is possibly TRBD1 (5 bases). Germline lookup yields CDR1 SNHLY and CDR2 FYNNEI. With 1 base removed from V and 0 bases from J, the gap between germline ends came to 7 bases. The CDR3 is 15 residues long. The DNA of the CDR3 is TGTGCCAGCAGTGAAGACAGGTATAGCAATCAGCCCCAGCATTTT. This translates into CASSEDRYSNQPQHF.

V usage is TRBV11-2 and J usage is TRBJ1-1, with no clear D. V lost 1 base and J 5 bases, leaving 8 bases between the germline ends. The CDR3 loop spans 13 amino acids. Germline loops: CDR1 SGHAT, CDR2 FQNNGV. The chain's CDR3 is CASSLGPGTEAFF. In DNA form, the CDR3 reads TGTGCCAGCAGCTTAGGGCCGGGAACTGAAGCTTTCTTT.

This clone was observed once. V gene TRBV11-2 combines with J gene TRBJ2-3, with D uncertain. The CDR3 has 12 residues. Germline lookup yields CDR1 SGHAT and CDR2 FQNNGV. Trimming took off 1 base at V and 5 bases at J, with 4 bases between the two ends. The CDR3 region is CASSLVGDTQYF. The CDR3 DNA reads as TGTGCCAGCAGCTTAGTCGGAGATACGCAGTATTTT.

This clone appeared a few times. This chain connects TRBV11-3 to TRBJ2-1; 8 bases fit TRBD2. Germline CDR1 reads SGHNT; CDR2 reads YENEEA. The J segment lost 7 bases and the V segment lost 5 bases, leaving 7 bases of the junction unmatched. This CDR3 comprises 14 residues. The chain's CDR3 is CASSKSGSWNEQFF. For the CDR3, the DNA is TGTGCCAGCAGCAAAAGCGGGAGTTGGAATGAGCAGTTCTTC. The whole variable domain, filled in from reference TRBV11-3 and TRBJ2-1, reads EAGVVQSPRYKIIEKKQPVAFWCNPISGHNTLYWYLQNLGQGPELLIRYENEEAVDDSQLPKDRFSAERLKGVDSTLKIQPAELGDSAVYLCASSKSGSWNEQFFGPGTRLTVL.

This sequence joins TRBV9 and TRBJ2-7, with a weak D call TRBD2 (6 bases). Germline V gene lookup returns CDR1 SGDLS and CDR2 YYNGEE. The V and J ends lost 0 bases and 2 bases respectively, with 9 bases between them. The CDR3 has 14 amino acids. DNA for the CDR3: TGTGCCAGCAGCGTAGGTCCGGGGGCCTACGAGCAGTACTTC. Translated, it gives CASSVGPGAYEQYF.

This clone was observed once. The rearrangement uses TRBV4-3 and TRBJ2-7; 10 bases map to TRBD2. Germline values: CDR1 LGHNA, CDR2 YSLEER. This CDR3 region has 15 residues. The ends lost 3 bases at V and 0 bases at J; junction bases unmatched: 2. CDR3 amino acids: CASSQGLAYSYEQYF. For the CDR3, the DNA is TGCGCCAGCAGCCAGGGACTAGCGTACTCCTACGAGCAGTACTTC.

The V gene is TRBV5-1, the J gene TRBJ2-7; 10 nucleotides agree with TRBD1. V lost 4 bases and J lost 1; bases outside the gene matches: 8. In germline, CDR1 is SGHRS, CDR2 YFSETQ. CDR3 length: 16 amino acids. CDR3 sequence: CASSVGTGVGSYEQYF. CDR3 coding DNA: TGCGCCAGCAGCGTCGGGACAGGGGTCGGGTCCTACGAGCAGTACTTC.

The CDR3: CASSRYGRPGETQYF. In DNA, the CDR3 is TGTGCCAGCAGCAGGTATGGCAGACCGGGGGAGACCCAGTACTTC. The chain is built from TRBV11-3 and TRBJ2-5, with D perhaps TRBD2 (5 bases). Trimming shortened V by 5 bases and J by 5 bases, and 18 bases separated the two germline ends. This CDR3 comprises 15 residues. CDR1 is SGHNT, CDR2 YENEEA, per germline.

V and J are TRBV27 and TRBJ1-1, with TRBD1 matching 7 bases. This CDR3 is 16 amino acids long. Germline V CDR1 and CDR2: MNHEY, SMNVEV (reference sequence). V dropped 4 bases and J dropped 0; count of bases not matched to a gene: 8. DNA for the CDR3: TGTGCCAGCAGTTCTCTCACAGGGGTCATGAACACTGAAGCTTTCTTT. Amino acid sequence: CASSSLTGVMNTEAFF.

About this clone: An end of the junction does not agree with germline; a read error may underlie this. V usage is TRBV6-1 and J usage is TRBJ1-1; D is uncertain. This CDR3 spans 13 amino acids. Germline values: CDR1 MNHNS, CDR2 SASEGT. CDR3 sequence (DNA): TGTGCCAGCAGTGCTACAGAGAACACTGAAGCTCTCTTT. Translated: CASSATENTEALF.

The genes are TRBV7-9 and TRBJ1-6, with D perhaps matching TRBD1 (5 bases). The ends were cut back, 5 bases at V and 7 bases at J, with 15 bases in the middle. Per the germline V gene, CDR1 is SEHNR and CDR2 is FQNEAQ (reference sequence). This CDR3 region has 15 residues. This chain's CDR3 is CASSPSGFFNSPLHF. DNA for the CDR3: TGTGCCAGCAGCCCTTCAGGGTTTTTCAATTCACCCCTCCACTTT.

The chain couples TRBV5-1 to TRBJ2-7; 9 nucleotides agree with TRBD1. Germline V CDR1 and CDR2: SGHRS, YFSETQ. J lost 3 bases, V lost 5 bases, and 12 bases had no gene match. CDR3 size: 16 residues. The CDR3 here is CASSRSTGTGYYEQYF. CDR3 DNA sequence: TGCGCCAGCAGTAGATCCACCGGGACAGGGTACTACGAGCAGTACTTC.

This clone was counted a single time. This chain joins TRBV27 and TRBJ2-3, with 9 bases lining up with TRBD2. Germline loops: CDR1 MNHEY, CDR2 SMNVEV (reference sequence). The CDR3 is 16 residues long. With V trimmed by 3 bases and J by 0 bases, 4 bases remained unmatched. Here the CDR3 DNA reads TGTGCCAGCAGTTTCCTCGCGGGAGGGAGCACAGATACGCAGTATTTT. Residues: CASSFLAGGSTDTQYF.

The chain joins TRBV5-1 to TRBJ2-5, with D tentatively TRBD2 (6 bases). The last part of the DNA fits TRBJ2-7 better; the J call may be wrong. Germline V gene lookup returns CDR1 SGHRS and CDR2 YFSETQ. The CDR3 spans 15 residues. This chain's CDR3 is CASSLDTSHPYEQYF. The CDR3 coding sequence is TGCGCCAGCAGCTTGGATACTAGCCATCCCTACGAGCAGTACTTC.